These 18 T cell receptor beta chains were sequenced from one sample in a study of blood T cell repertoires in COVID-19. Measured with immunoSEQ multiplex PCR; TCRdb has only the in-frame clones, and not every one. Of 80,000 to 100,000 clones in the sample, over 70% are singletons; the top ten hold roughly 20%. Sequencing was carried out using peripheral blood. The receptors shown here come from a human donor in a cohort sampled during active COVID-19.

The chain links TRBV5-1 to TRBJ1-1; perhaps TRBD1 as D (6 bases). Germline V gives CDR1 SGHRS, CDR2 YFSETQ. Deletions cut 7 bases from V and 1 base from J, with 14 bases between. The CDR3 length is 14 residues. CDR3 bases: TGCGCCAGCCAGCTAGGGGGTTCGAACACTGAAGCTTTCTTT. Translating it yields CASQLGGSNTEAFF.

This chain connects TRBV5-1 to TRBJ2-3; 8 bases line up with TRBD1. Germline CDR1 SGHRS, CDR2 YFSETQ. V trimming: 7 bases; J trimming: 5 bases; junction bases outside the gene matches: 6. This CDR3 has 13 residues. The CDR3 spells CASFGQGGDTQYF. DNA of the CDR3: TGCGCCAGCTTCGGACAGGGCGGAGATACGCAGTATTTT.

The chain has TRBV28 and TRBJ1-2; tentative D call: TRBD1 (6 bases). Trimming removed 4 bases from V and 4 bases from J, with 13 bases in between. The CDR3 runs to 14 residues. Germline-derived CDR1 and CDR2 are MDHEN and SYDVKM. The CDR3 loop reads CASSSRTDPYGYTF. The CDR3 DNA is TGTGCCAGCAGTTCGAGGACAGACCCCTATGGCTACACCTTC.

This chain connects TRBV19 to TRBJ2-3, with TRBD2 matching 7 bases. Germline loops: CDR1 LNHDA, CDR2 SQIVND (reference sequence). The CDR3 covers 12 residues. The J segment lost 7 bases and the V segment lost 4 bases, leaving 2 bases of the junction unmatched. The DNA for the CDR3 is TGTGCCAGTAGTAGCGGGAGATATACGCAGTATTTT. Translation: CASSSGRYTQYF.

The sample holds one count of this clone. The chain has TRBV18 and TRBJ2-7; TRBD1 matches at 7 bases. Germline V gene sequence: CDR1 KGHSH, CDR2 LQKENI. The CDR3 length is 15 residues. V trimming: 4 bases; J trimming: 5 bases; junction bases outside the gene matches: 11. CDR3 DNA sequence: TGTGCCAGCTCACACTCGACAGGGTCCACGGACGAGCAGTACTTC. Amino acids: CASSHSTGSTDEQYF.

The gene calls are TRBV5-1 and TRBJ1-2, with TRBD1 identical over 7 bases. V lost 6 bases and J lost 5; bases outside the gene matches: 7. This CDR3 region has 13 residues. Per the germline V gene, CDR1 is SGHRS and CDR2 is YFSETQ. The CDR3 loop reads CASNPGTEYGYTF. In DNA, the CDR3 is TGCGCCAGCAACCCCGGGACAGAGTATGGCTACACCTTC.

The genes are TRBV20-1 and TRBJ1-2, with a tentative D call TRBD1 (5 bases). This CDR3 comprises 11 residues. Per the germline V gene, CDR1 is DFQATT and CDR2 is SNEGSKA (reference sequence). Trimming removed 8 bases at V and 2 bases at J, with 9 bases between. The CDR3 DNA follows: TGCAGTACTTACAGGAACTATGGCTACACCTTC. Its translation is CSTYRNYGYTF.

This sequence joins TRBV5-1 and TRBJ2-7; the match to TRBD1 covers 7 bases. The V segment lost 5 bases and the J segment 5 bases; nucleotides outside the gene matches: 7. The CDR3 sequence is 13 residues long. Germline CDR1 is SGHRS and CDR2 is YFSETQ. CDR3 protein: CASSYRGVNEQYF. The CDR3 DNA is TGCGCCAGCAGTTACAGGGGTGTCAACGAGCAGTACTTC.

This sequence joins TRBV29-1 and TRBJ1-1; TRBD1 is a possible D gene (5 bases). This CDR3 contains 13 residues. Trimming took 4 bases from V and 0 from J, leaving 9 bases between them. Germline V gene lookup returns CDR1 SQVTM and CDR2 ANQGSEA. CDR3 loop: CSVVRQLNTEAFF. The CDR3 bases are TGCAGCGTTGTACGACAGCTGAACACTGAAGCTTTCTTT.

The chain employs TRBV19 and TRBJ2-7; 9 nucleotides align to TRBD1. Trimming at V came to 6 bases and at J to 6 bases, leaving 9 bases not matched to a gene. The CDR3 is 14 residues long. Germline CDR1 reads LNHDA; CDR2 reads SQIVND (reference sequence). In DNA form, the CDR3 reads TGTGCCAGTAGCCAACAGGGGGCTGGGGCCGAGCAGTACTTC. This gives the protein CASSQQGAGAEQYF.

This chain's CDR3 is CASTQGFSSYEQYF. The CDR3 DNA reads as TGCGCCAGCACGCAGGGCTTCAGCTCCTACGAGCAGTACTTC. The gene calls are TRBV10-2 and TRBJ2-7; D possibly corresponds to TRBD1 (5 bases). Germline CDR1 is WSHSY and CDR2 is SAAADI. Trimming took off 7 bases at V and 0 bases at J, with 13 bases between the two ends. The CDR3 totals 14 residues.

The chain links TRBV7-2 to TRBJ2-7; 7 bases are shared with TRBD2. The CDR3 spans 14 residues. With V trimmed by 5 bases and J by 2 bases, 6 bases remained unmatched. CDR1 SGHTA and CDR2 FQGNSA come from the germline V gene. The CDR3 DNA reads as TGTGCCAGCAGCCCCGGGACTAATACCTACGAGCAGTACTTC. As protein: CASSPGTNTYEQYF.

In this sample, this clone turned up once. The V and J genes are TRBV11-2 and TRBJ1-5; 8 nucleotides agree with TRBD1. With V trimmed by 5 bases and J by 4 bases, 7 bases remained unmatched. CDR3 size: 15 residues. Germline V gene data show CDR1 as SGHAT and CDR2 as FQNNGV. The CDR3 DNA reads as TGTGCCAGCAGCCGTGGTACAGGGGGGAATCAGCCCCAGCATTTT. This sequence encodes CASSRGTGGNQPQHF.

The chain uses TRBV5-4 and TRBJ1-1; TRBD1 matches 9 bases. CDR3 size: 15 residues. Germline V gives CDR1 SGHNT, CDR2 YYREEE (reference sequence). V lost 0 bases, J lost 11 bases, and 11 bases stayed unmatched. CDR3 in amino acids: CASSLGGQGGAEAFF. The CDR3 DNA reads TGTGCCAGCAGCTTGGGGGGACAGGGAGGAGCGGAGGCTTTCTTT. Drawing the rest from reference TRBV5-4 and TRBJ1-1, the complete variable domain is ETGVTQSPTHLIKTRGQQVTLRCSSQSGHNTVSWYQQALGQGPQFIFQYYREEENGRGNFPPRFSGLQFPNYSSELNVNALELDDSALYLCASSLGGQGGAEAFFGQGTRLTVV.

CDR3: CASSPFDRGGGNIQYF. The DNA of the CDR3 is TGTGCCAGCAGCCCCTTCGACAGGGGAGGAGGAAACATTCAGTACTTC. V is TRBV27 and J is TRBJ2-4, with TRBD1 matching 8 bases. CDR3 length equals 16 residues. J gave up 6 bases and V 6 bases, and 13 bases lay outside the gene matches. Germline V gives CDR1 MNHEY, CDR2 SMNVEV (reference sequence).

This chain uses TRBV21-1 with TRBJ2-2; TRBD2 is the table's D call and was not checked against the DNA. TRBV21-1 is described as a pseudogene. The CDR3 length is 18 residues. CDR3 bases: TGTGCCAGCAGCAACGTGGGACTAGCGGGAATTGACACCGGGGAGCTGTTTTTT. Translation gives CASSNVGLAGIDTGELFF.

This chain joins TRBV28 and TRBJ1-1; no clear D. Germline V gene data show CDR1 as MDHEN and CDR2 as SYDVKM. This CDR3 region has 13 residues. The V end was cut by 1 base, the J end by 4 bases, with 7 bases between. CDR3 sequence (DNA): TGTGCCAGCAGTTTATCCGTTATCACTGAAGCTTTCTTT. Protein sequence: CASSLSVITEAFF.

The J gene is TRBJ2-7, the V gene TRBV5-4, with D perhaps matching TRBD1 (5 bases). Trimming took 0 bases from V and 3 from J, leaving 7 bases between them. Germline values: CDR1 SGHNT, CDR2 YYREEE (reference sequence). This CDR3 is 13 amino acids long. The CDR3 spells CASSLGRDYEQYF. The CDR3 nucleotides are TGTGCCAGCAGCTTGGGCAGGGACTACGAGCAGTACTTC.